Listed here are 19 T cell receptor beta chains from one sample, sequenced in a study of T cell repertoires in cytomegalovirus infection. Each CDR3 protein gets one entry after TCRdb re-called the reads with MiXCR. This sample carries approximately 120,000 distinct CDR3 sequences, around 29% of them seen once, and the ten largest clones take about 81%. These receptors' antigens are unknown. The specimen comprised CD8+ T cells from cultured PBMCs, sampled from culture after CMV antigen stimulation. These receptors all stem from a human donor in good health (CMV status not recorded). Some clones in this sample may be carry-over from other donors' samples.

This clonotype has just a few counts. The J gene is TRBJ1-1, the V gene TRBV16; the D is unclear. The CDR3 has 13 residues. Germline V gene data show CDR1 as KGHSY and CDR2 as FQNENV. With 3 bases removed from V and 0 bases from J, the gap between germline ends came to 5 bases. Here the CDR3 reads CASSQAMNTEAFF. The CDR3 region has the DNA TGTGCCAGCAGCCAGGCAATGAACACTGAAGCTTTCTTT.

This clonotype was counted only a few times. This chain joins TRBV20-1 and TRBJ2-1, with TRBD2 matching over 12 bases. Germline lookup yields CDR1 DFQATT and CDR2 SNEGSKA (reference sequence). The CDR3 covers 16 residues. V was pared by 0 bases and J by 7 bases, with 7 bases of the junction left unmatched. CDR3 nucleotide sequence: TGCAGTGCTAGAGATATGACTAGCGGGGGAGGAAATGAGCAGTTCTTC. Its protein is CSARDMTSGGGNEQFF.

This clonotype was counted ten times or more. V and J are TRBV7-9 and TRBJ2-5; D call uncertain. V shed 4 bases and J shed 7 bases, with 10 bases lying between them. The CDR3 covers 12 residues. Germline V gives CDR1 SEHNR, CDR2 FQNEAQ (reference sequence). The CDR3 bases are TGTGCCAGCAGCTCGCCACACGGGACCCAGTACTTC. Residues: CASSSPHGTQYF.

This clonotype has a handful of counts. DNA for the CDR3: TGTGCCAGCAGCTCCGGGACCGGGAATGAAAAACTGTTTTTT. Translating gives CASSSGTGNEKLFF. The chain combines TRBV11-2 with TRBJ1-4; a possible D gene is TRBD1 (5 bases). The CDR3 is made up of 14 amino acids. In germline, CDR1 is SGHAT, CDR2 FQNNGV. V was cut by 4 bases and J by 5 bases, with 11 bases left in between.

This clonotype was detected ten times or more. The chain joins TRBV7-9 to TRBJ2-2, with a weak D call TRBD2 (6 bases). V lost 3 bases, J lost 0 bases, and 8 bases lay in between. CDR1 SEHNR and CDR2 FQNEAQ come from the germline V gene (reference sequence). CDR3 length: 15 residues. The CDR3 loop reads CASSLEGSNTGELFF. The CDR3 region has the DNA TGTGCCAGCAGCTTGGAGGGTTCGAACACCGGGGAGCTGTTTTTT.

This clonotype has a count of ten or more. The chain employs TRBV7-2 and TRBJ1-2; 7 positions match TRBD1. This CDR3 comprises 13 residues. Germline loops: CDR1 SGHTA, CDR2 FQGNSA. Germline trimming cut 5 bases from V and 8 bases from J; bases unmatched to any gene: 8. CDR3 sequence (DNA): TGTGCCAGCAGCGTTAGGACAGGTGGAGGCTACACCTTC. Its translation: CASSVRTGGGYTF.

CDR3 in amino acids: CSARGTELNTEAFF. The CDR3 bases are TGCAGTGCTAGAGGTACAGAGCTGAACACTGAAGCTTTCTTT. The chain recombines TRBV20-1 with TRBJ1-1, with no clear D. Germline V lookup: CDR1 DFQATT, CDR2 SNEGSKA (reference sequence). The ends were cut back, 1 base at V and 0 bases at J, with 9 bases in the middle. This CDR3 region has 14 residues.

The J gene is TRBJ2-2, the V gene TRBV6-2 or TRBV6-3, with D unresolved. Per the germline V gene, CDR1 is MNHEY and CDR2 is SVGEGT. Trimming left V 6 bases short and J 0 bases short, with 11 bases between. This CDR3 spans 15 amino acids. The CDR3 region is CASSRFEANTGELFF. CDR3 nucleotides: TGTGCCAGCAGCCGTTTCGAAGCGAACACCGGGGAGCTGTTTTTT.

The chain employs TRBV9 and TRBJ1-1, with unresolved D. Germline V lookup: CDR1 SGDLS, CDR2 YYNGEE. The CDR3 extends over 14 amino acids. V was trimmed by 3 bases and J by 4 bases, leaving 13 bases between them. The DNA for the CDR3 is TGTGCCAGCAGCGGGACCCGACGGGGCACTGAAGCTTTCTTT. It specifies CASSGTRRGTEAFF.

This clonotype was recorded a few times. The chain recombines TRBV6-1 with TRBJ2-1; D may be TRBD2 (6 bases). Looked up from germline, CDR1 is MNHNS and CDR2 is SASEGT. Trimming removed 7 bases from V and 9 bases from J, with 16 bases in between. The CDR3 is made up of 13 amino acids. The CDR3 sequence is CASTVGGSAEQFF. The DNA of the CDR3 is TGTGCCAGCACCGTGGGGGGTTCCGCTGAGCAGTTCTTC.

This clonotype was counted ten times or more. The chain combines TRBV7-2 with TRBJ1-5; D unresolved. Looked up from germline, CDR1 is SGHTA and CDR2 is FQGNSA. This CDR3 is built from 15 residues. The V gene lost 1 base and the J gene lost 2 bases, with 9 bases spanning the gap. CDR3 loop: CASSLGSDGNQPQHF. CDR3 nucleotides: TGTGCCAGCAGCTTAGGTTCAGACGGCAATCAGCCCCAGCATTTT.

The chain combines TRBV19 with TRBJ2-2; 9 bases line up with TRBD1. The germline CDR1 and CDR2 sequences are LNHDA and SQIVND (reference sequence). This CDR3 contains 20 residues. Trimming at V came to 4 bases and at J to 3 bases, leaving 18 bases not matched to a gene. CDR3 in amino acids: CASSTARGTGYWQDTGELFF. In DNA form, the CDR3 reads TGTGCCAGTAGTACCGCGCGCGGGACAGGGTATTGGCAGGACACCGGGGAGCTGTTTTTT.

The rearrangement links TRBV19 to TRBJ2-7; D may be TRBD1 (6 bases). Trimming left V 3 bases short and J 0 bases short, with 9 bases between. This CDR3 has 14 residues. Per the germline V gene, CDR1 is LNHDA and CDR2 is SQIVND (reference sequence). The CDR3 here is CASSITGTSYEQYF. For the CDR3, the DNA is TGTGCCAGTAGTATTACAGGGACCTCCTACGAGCAGTACTTC.

The chain couples TRBV20-1 to TRBJ2-3, with D possibly TRBD2 on 6 matching bases. This CDR3 contains 14 residues. V dropped 6 bases and J dropped 2 bases, with 15 bases sitting between them. CDR1 and CDR2 (germline): DFQATT, SNEGSKA (reference sequence). Here the CDR3 reads CSAGDSSPTDTQYF. The CDR3 DNA is TGCAGTGCAGGGGACTCCTCGCCCACAGATACGCAGTATTTT.

The V call is TRBV7-9, the J call TRBJ2-1, with D possibly matching TRBD2 (5 bases). Germline CDR1 and CDR2: SEHNR and FQNEAQ (reference sequence). The CDR3 runs to 16 residues. V dropped 1 base and J dropped 4 bases, with 14 bases sitting between them. The CDR3 bases are TGTGCCAGCAGCTTAGGAGGGCTGTCCGCTTACAATGAGCAGTTCTTC. Residues: CASSLGGLSAYNEQFF.

This clonotype was picked up many times. The V call is TRBV27, the J call TRBJ1-2; 7 bases map to TRBD1. V gave up 8 bases and J gave up 3 bases; unmatched junction bases: 3. This CDR3 contains 12 residues. Germline V gene lookup returns CDR1 MNHEY and CDR2 SMNVEV (reference sequence). Here the CDR3 DNA reads TGTGCCAGCTCTACAGGGGACTATGGCTACACCTTC. It codes for CASSTGDYGYTF.

This clonotype was counted a few times. The chain recombines TRBV19 with TRBJ2-7; 7 positions match TRBD1. The V and J ends lost 4 bases and 3 bases, in that order; junction bases with no gene match: 6. The CDR3 runs to 14 residues. Germline CDR1 is LNHDA and CDR2 is SQIVND (reference sequence). In DNA, the CDR3 is TGTGCCAGTAGTACACGGGACAGCCTCTACGAGCAGTACTTC. Protein: CASSTRDSLYEQYF.

This clonotype was counted between two and nine times. The chain has TRBV5-4 and TRBJ1-1; D gene uncertain. Per the germline V gene, CDR1 is SGHNT and CDR2 is YYREEE (reference sequence). V was shortened by 2 bases and J by 1 base, with 6 bases between the two germline ends. CDR3 size: 13 residues. CDR3 bases: TGTGCCAGCAGCTTCGGGAAGAACACTGAAGCTTTCTTT. It specifies CASSFGKNTEAFF.

This clonotype was found many times. The V call is TRBV3-1, the J call TRBJ2-1; D uncertain. The V end lost 4 bases, the J end lost 3 bases, and 16 bases lay between the germline ends. Germline V gives CDR1 LGHDT, CDR2 YNNKEL (reference sequence). This CDR3 spans 16 amino acids. The CDR3 here is CASSPTDGSFYNEQFF. In DNA, the CDR3 is TGTGCCAGCAGCCCGACCGACGGAAGCTTCTACAATGAGCAGTTCTTC.